This TCR beta chain came from a study of blood T cell repertoires in COVID-19. In the study overall: There were acute and convalescent COVID-19 samples, and they came from the United States, Italy and Spain. The analysed material was cDNA or gDNA that came from T cells, B-cell-depleted T cells, or PBMCs.

While infection was still active, Seattle patients were enrolled and then followed longitudinally. The junction had 7 bases not matched to a gene; V was cut back by 3 bases and J by 0 bases. CDR3 length: 16 amino acids. CDR1 is ENHRY, CDR2 SYGVKD, per germline. In the original processing: Nucleated cell counts were estimated from reference gene primer amplification. Data came from immunoSEQ multiplex PCR; TCRdb stores just in-frame clones and leaves some out. The V and J calls and clone size come from that table; D and trimming were worked out from the DNA. The table lists about 170,000 clones, 84% of them singletons, with under 3.5% in the top ten.

The chain employs TRBV10-3 and TRBJ2-7; 8 positions match TRBD1. Source material: peripheral blood. The sequence came from a woman of 80 years or more with COVID-19, enrolled during active disease. The CDR3 region has the DNA TGTGCCATCAGTGACCCGACAGGGGAGGTCTCCTACGAGCAGTACTTC. Its translation: CAISDPTGEVSYEQYF.